These 8 T cell receptor beta chains came from one sample sequenced in a study of cytomegalovirus exposure and HLA in healthy donors. The PCR used 60 Vbeta and 13 Jbeta primers. Assay used: immunoSEQ multiplex PCR; TCRdb lists only in-frame clones, some missing. The data hold around 140,000 clones, with approximately 8.9% observed a single time. Sequencing was carried out using PBMCs. Every receptor here comes from a woman between 40 and 55 years old in good health and CMV-seropositive.

The chain recombines TRBV18 with TRBJ2-7; 8 bases agree with TRBD1. Germline CDR1 KGHSH, CDR2 LQKENI. The CDR3 contains 15 residues. V lost 2 bases and J lost 2; bases outside the gene matches: 5. The CDR3 spells CASSPMTGAAYEQYF. The CDR3 DNA follows: TGTGCCAGCTCACCAATGACAGGGGCTGCCTACGAGCAGTACTTC.

J is TRBJ1-2 and V is TRBV5-4; 9 nucleotides align to TRBD1. V lost 4 bases and J lost 7; bases outside the gene matches: 11. The germline V gene encodes CDR1 SGHNT and CDR2 YYREEE (reference sequence). This CDR3 is built from 15 residues. As DNA, the CDR3 is TGTGCCAGCAGCAGCCCGGGACAGGGAGAGGCTGGCTACACCTTC. It specifies CASSSPGQGEAGYTF.

As to this clone: A read error is likely, as this CDR3 ends without the conserved phenylalanine or tryptophan. The J gene is TRBJ2-2, the V gene TRBV4-2; D is perhaps TRBD1 (6 bases). V lost 3 bases to trimming and J lost 3 bases, with 14 bases between them. The germline V gene encodes CDR1 LGHNA and CDR2 YNFKEQ. The CDR3 length is 16 residues. CDR3 DNA sequence: TGTGCCAGCAGCCAGAATGCCGGGACATACACCGGGGAGCTGTTTTCT. Its protein product is CASSQNAGTYTGELFS.

This clone has a handful of counts. The chain links TRBV7-6 to TRBJ2-5; 10 positions match TRBD2. In germline, CDR1 is SGHVS, CDR2 FNYEAQ. The V and J ends lost 1 base and 5 bases, in that order; junction bases with no gene match: 4. This CDR3 contains 15 residues. The chain's CDR3 is CASSLGAGGLETQYF. DNA for the CDR3: TGTGCCAGCAGCTTAGGAGCGGGGGGGCTTGAGACCCAGTACTTC.

In this sample, this clone turned up a few times. V gene TRBV19 combines with J gene TRBJ2-1, with 7 bases lining up with TRBD1. The germline V gene encodes CDR1 LNHDA and CDR2 SQIVND (reference sequence). The ends lost 5 bases at V and 0 bases at J; junction bases unmatched: 4. The CDR3 extends over 15 amino acids. CDR3 bases: TGTGCCAGTAGTCCGGACAGGAGCTCCTACAATGAGCAGTTCTTC. Residues: CASSPDRSSYNEQFF.

This clone was observed a few times. The V call is TRBV7-8, the J call TRBJ2-7, with a tentative D call TRBD2 (5 bases). V gave up 5 bases and J gave up 9 bases, with 23 bases separating them. This CDR3 has 15 amino acids. The germline gives CDR1 SGHVS, CDR2 FQNEAQ. This CDR3 is CASSLREAGDLGQYF. The CDR3 coding sequence is TGTGCCAGCAGCCTCCGTGAGGCGGGCGATCTGGGGCAGTACTTC.

This clone was seen a handful of times. The chain employs TRBV21-1 and TRBJ2-7; no check of the table's D call, TRBD1, against the DNA was made. TRBV21-1 counts as a pseudogene. The CDR3 spans 17 residues. The CDR3 coding sequence is TGTGCCAGCAGCGCGAGCTCAGGGGACAGGGGGTTTTACGAGCAGTACTTC. Translating it yields CASSASSGDRGFYEQYF.

A note on this clone: A read error may produce the germline difference seen at one junction end. This chain uses TRBV5-1 with TRBJ2-3; 14 nucleotides agree with TRBD2. CDR1 is SGHRS and CDR2 is YFSETQ in the germline V gene. This CDR3 region has 18 residues. The CDR3 DNA is TGCGCCAGCAGTAAAGGACTAGCGGGGGGCCCCGGGACAGATGCGCAGTATTTT. Translation: CASSKGLAGGPGTDAQYF.